The 15 T cell receptor beta chains listed next were all sequenced from one sample in a study of T cells in Graves' hyperthyroidism and ophthalmopathy (dated by TCRdb to between 2019 and 2020). Library preparation was by multiplex PCR. Instrument on record: Illumina HiSeq 2000. The TCR beta CDR3 regions were amplified from the RNA transcripts. A first-round RT-PCR of the TCR CDR3 used the HTBI primer set with the Qiagen OneStep RT-PCR kit. The raw public reads went through TCRdb reprocessing: fastp at Q25, MiXCR clone calling, in-frame beta chains kept. Identical CDR3 protein sequences are pooled into one entry, listed with their most common genes and DNA. Within this sample are approximately 500,000 distinct CDR3 sequences, with about half of them counted one time only. The ten biggest clones cover around 7.7% of the sample. The sequenced sample consisted of peripheral blood or thyroid tissue (not recorded which). Receptors were obtained from a young woman with Graves' hyperthyroidism.

The chain is built from TRBV10-3 and TRBJ2-1; tentative D call: TRBD1 (7 bases). This CDR3 has 14 residues. Germline assignment: CDR1 ENHRY and CDR2 SYGVKD. V lost 0 bases to trimming and J lost 10 bases, with 13 bases between them. This chain's CDR3 is CAISESVGGGEQFF. As DNA, the CDR3 is TGTGCCATCAGTGAGTCTGTAGGAGGGGGCGAGCAGTTCTTC.

This clonotype was recorded many times. This chain links TRBV5-4 with TRBJ2-7; no reliable D call. The germline V gene has CDR1 SGHNT and CDR2 YYREEE (reference sequence). The ends were cut back, 3 bases at V and 2 bases at J, with 9 bases in the middle. The CDR3 consists of 13 residues. The CDR3 reads CASSSDGAYEQYF. Here the CDR3 DNA reads TGTGCCAGCAGCTCGGACGGTGCCTACGAGCAGTACTTC.

In this sample, this clonotype turned up many times. V usage is TRBV24-1 and J usage is TRBJ2-7, with D hard to call. Trimming took off 3 bases at V and 6 bases at J, with 11 bases between the two ends. The CDR3 has 13 amino acids. Germline CDR1 and CDR2: KGHDR and SFDVKD. The CDR3 sequence is CATSDRLNSEQYF. DNA for the CDR3: TGTGCCACCAGTGATCGCTTAAACTCCGAGCAGTACTTC.

This clonotype came up a few times. The rearrangement uses TRBV2 and TRBJ1-2; a weak D match, TRBD1 (6 bases). CDR3 length equals 11 residues. Germline V CDR1 and CDR2: SNHLY, FYNNEI. Trimming shortened V by 5 bases and J by 11 bases, and 12 bases separated the two germline ends. The CDR3 nucleotides read TGTGCCAGCAGTCAGGGGCAGGGGTACACCTTC. It translates to CASSQGQGYTF.

This clonotype was counted many times. This rearrangement joins TRBV7-8 to TRBJ1-2; no firm D call. CDR1 is SGHVS, CDR2 FQNEAQ, per germline. The V end was cut by 6 bases, the J end by 7 bases, with 24 bases between. CDR3 length: 16 residues. CDR3 loop: CASRPEWAHTEGGYTF. The CDR3, as DNA: TGTGCCAGCAGGCCGGAATGGGCGCACACCGAAGGTGGCTACACCTTC. Complete variable domain (other parts from reference TRBV7-8 and TRBJ1-2): GAGVSQSPRYKVAKRGQDVALRCDPISGHVSLFWYQQALGQGPEFLTYFQNEAQLDKSGLPSDRFFAERPEGSVSTLKIQRTQQEDSAVYLCASRPEWAHTEGGYTFGSGTRLTVV.

This chain joins TRBV7-8 and TRBJ1-3; possible D gene TRBD1, 6 bases. CDR1 and CDR2 (germline): SGHVS, FQNEAQ. V lost 0 bases and J 3 bases, leaving 12 bases between the germline ends. This CDR3 is built from 16 residues. CDR3 in amino acids: CASSLAAGGYGNTIYF. DNA for the CDR3: TGTGCCAGCAGCTTAGCCGCGGGGGGCTATGGAAACACCATATATTTT.

This clonotype has more than one count but fewer than ten. The chain carries TRBV25-1 and TRBJ2-5, with TRBD2 matching 9 bases. Germline V CDR1 and CDR2: MGHDK, SYGVNS. The CDR3 extends over 16 amino acids. The V segment lost 8 bases and the J segment 5 bases; nucleotides outside the gene matches: 15. Here the CDR3 reads CASAPPAGGPQETQYF. The DNA of the CDR3 is TGTGCCAGCGCTCCTCCTGCGGGAGGGCCTCAGGAGACCCAGTACTTC.

This clonotype was recorded at least ten times. The chain recombines TRBV6-2 or TRBV6-3 with TRBJ2-5; 8 bases align to TRBD1. This CDR3 spans 14 amino acids. Germline CDR1 is MNHEY and CDR2 is SVGEGT. J lost 5 bases, V lost 7 bases, and 9 bases had no gene match. CDR3 in amino acids: CASTEDRGGETQYF. For the CDR3, the DNA is TGTGCCAGCACCGAAGACAGGGGCGGGGAGACCCAGTACTTC.

A single count supports this clonotype. This chain connects TRBV29-1 to TRBJ2-7; TRBD2 aligns across 8 bases. CDR3 length: 14 amino acids. Germline V gene sequence: CDR1 SQVTM, CDR2 ANQGSEA. V shed 6 bases, J shed 2 bases, and the junction held 9 bases outside the gene matches. The CDR3: CSVGYSGSAYEQYF. CDR3 bases: TGCAGCGTAGGTTACAGCGGGAGCGCCTACGAGCAGTACTTC.

As for this clonotype: The CDR3 carries no conserved terminal phenylalanine or tryptophan, so it likely arises from a read error. The limits of the CDR3 on the DNA are not certain, so only TCRdb's listed CDR3 is given. This chain links TRBV6-5 with TRBJ2-7; the table gives TRBD1 as D, unverified against the DNA. Germline V gene sequence: CDR1 MNHEY, CDR2 SVGAGI. The CDR3 adds up to 11 amino acids, both ends counted. Here the CDR3 reads CASSEQGALDY.

This chain connects TRBV7-6 to TRBJ2-7, with D possibly TRBD1 on 6 matching bases. In germline, CDR1 is SGHVS, CDR2 FNYEAQ. Trimming removed 5 bases at V and 3 bases at J, with 20 bases between. This CDR3 is 16 amino acids long. The CDR3 coding sequence is TGTGCCAGCAGCCAACAGGGTACCCTTCCTTTCTACGAGCAGTACTTC. Translated, it gives CASSQQGTLPFYEQYF.

This clonotype appeared many times. The V gene is TRBV2, the J gene TRBJ2-7; possibly TRBD1 or TRBD2 for D (5 bases each). The ends were cut back, 11 bases at V and 3 bases at J, with 11 bases in the middle. CDR3 size: 11 residues. Germline CDR1 is SNHLY and CDR2 is FYNNEI. This CDR3 reads CAGGRGYEQYF. The CDR3 region has the DNA TGTGCCGGGGGAAGAGGCTACGAGCAGTACTTC.

V is TRBV6-4 and J is TRBJ2-4; TRBD2 might be the D (5 bases). In germline, CDR1 is MRHNA, CDR2 SNTAGT. The CDR3 loop spans 15 amino acids. Between the trimmed V and J ends, which lost 5 bases and 6 bases, there was a span of 17 bases. CDR3 sequence (DNA): TGTGCCAGCAGTCCTCACCATAGCGATCCAAACATTCAGTACTTC. Amino acid sequence: CASSPHHSDPNIQYF.

The chain joins TRBV6-2 or TRBV6-3 to TRBJ2-7; D is unresolved. Trimming took off 0 bases at V and 2 bases at J, with 8 bases between the two ends. The germline gives CDR1 MNHEY, CDR2 SVGEGT. The CDR3 runs to 14 residues. The chain's CDR3 is CASSYSSDTYEQYF. CDR3 DNA: TGTGCCAGCAGTTACTCCTCGGATACCTACGAGCAGTACTTC.

This rearrangement joins TRBV24-1 to TRBJ1-3; D call uncertain. V was pared by 3 bases and J by 8 bases, with 7 bases between. The CDR3 has 12 residues. Germline V lookup: CDR1 KGHDR, CDR2 SFDVKD. The CDR3 nucleotides read TGTGCCACCAGTGATGGGTCGGACACCATATATTTT. It is translated as CATSDGSDTIYF.